Each of the 3 T cell receptor beta chains below was sequenced from the same sample in a study of shared clonotypes between healthy human individuals. It was CD45RO-negative cells, positively selected for CCR7, that made up naive CD8 cells, with terminally differentiated effector memory CD45RA+ cells excluded. Produced via immunoSEQ multiplex PCR; TCRdb's table is partial and in-frame only. The sample consists of approximately 2,000,000 clones, 80% to 95% of them appearing once. The sequencing input was naive CD8+ T cells from PBMCs. These receptors came from a man between 18 and 35 years old in good health. Some clones in this sample may be carry-over from other donors' samples.

The rearrangement links TRBV6-1 to TRBJ1-2; 9 nucleotides line up with TRBD1. The germline V gene encodes CDR1 MNHNS and CDR2 SASEGT. The CDR3 has 14 residues. The J segment lost 8 bases and the V segment lost 8 bases, leaving 12 bases of the junction unmatched. Here the CDR3 DNA reads TGTGCCAGCTTCCCGACCGGGACAGGGCAGGGCTACACCTTC. Amino acids: CASFPTGTGQGYTF.

The chain links TRBV27 to TRBJ2-7; a weak D match, TRBD1 (5 bases). The CDR3 extends over 14 amino acids. V gave up 8 bases and J gave up 9 bases, with 23 bases separating them. In germline, CDR1 is MNHEY, CDR2 SMNVEV (reference sequence). The CDR3 nucleotides read TGTGCCAGCTCGGTTCGAGACAGTCAGTTCGGGCAGTACTTC. It encodes CASSVRDSQFGQYF.

The chain is built from TRBV7-2 and TRBJ1-4; perhaps TRBD1 as D (5 bases). Trimming took 4 bases from V and 2 from J, leaving 14 bases between them. This CDR3 is built from 16 residues. Germline V CDR1 and CDR2: SGHTA, FQGNSA. The CDR3 DNA reads TGTGCCAGCAGCTCGAGAGCGACAGCCACTAATGAAAAACTGTTTTTT. Encoded protein: CASSSRATATNEKLFF. Filled out from reference TRBV7-2 and TRBJ1-4, the complete variable domain reads GAGVSQSPSNKVTEKGKDVELRCDPISGHTALYWYRQSLGQGLEFLIYFQGNSAPDKSGLPSDRFSAERTGGSVSTLTIQRTQQEDSAVYLCASSSRATATNEKLFFGSGTQLSVL.